This T cell receptor (beta chain) was sequenced during a study of graft-versus-host responses after intestinal transplantation. General study results and limits: Allografts from individuals with graft-donor T cell macrochimerism displayed high graft-versus-host to host-versus-graft clonal ratios. The authors found GvH clones in recipient marrow, some appearing first in ileum or blood.

Some clones are missing from TCRdb's copy, which holds only in-frame ones; the method was immunoSEQ multiplex PCR. This sample carries about 7,000 clones, 25% to 40% of them seen once, and the ten largest clones take 6%. This clone ranks as large (0.1 to 1%). Plated together were some 200,000 CFSE-labeled responder cells and some 200,000 irradiated, violet-dye-labeled stimulator cells. This CDR3 contains 12 residues. Trimming removed 6 bases from V and 4 bases from J, with 9 bases in between. In germline, CDR1 is SEHNR, CDR2 FQNEAQ (reference sequence). The source was alloreactive CD8+ T cells from a mixed lymphocyte reaction culture, collected before transplantation. The subset: CFSE-low proliferating T cells sorted from roughly 6-day pre-transplant mixed lymphocyte reaction (GvH or HvG direction). V gene TRBV7-9 combines with J gene TRBJ1-2; D remains ambiguous. The receptor's source is a human patient who was an organ donor for intestinal transplantation. CDR3 sequence: CASSDFLYGYTF. In nucleotides, the CDR3 is TGTGCCAGCAGTGATTTCCTCTATGGCTACACCTTC.